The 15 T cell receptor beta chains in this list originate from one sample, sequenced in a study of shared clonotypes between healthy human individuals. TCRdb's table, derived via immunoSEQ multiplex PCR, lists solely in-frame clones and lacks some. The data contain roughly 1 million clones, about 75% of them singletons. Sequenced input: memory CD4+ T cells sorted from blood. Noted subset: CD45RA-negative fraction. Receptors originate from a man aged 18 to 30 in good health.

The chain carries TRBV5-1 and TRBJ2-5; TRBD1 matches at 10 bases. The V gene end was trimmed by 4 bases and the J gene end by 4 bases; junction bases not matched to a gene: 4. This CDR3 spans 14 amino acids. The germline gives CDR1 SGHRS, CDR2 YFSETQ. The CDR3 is CASSIGQGGETQYF. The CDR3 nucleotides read TGCGCCAGCAGCATCGGACAGGGGGGAGAGACCCAGTACTTC. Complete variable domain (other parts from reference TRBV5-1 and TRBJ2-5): KAGVTQTPRYLIKTRGQQVTLSCSPISGHRSVSWYQQTPGQGLQFLFEYFSETQRNKGNFPGRFSGRQFSNSRSEMNVSTLELGDSALYLCASSIGQGGETQYFGPGTRLLVL.

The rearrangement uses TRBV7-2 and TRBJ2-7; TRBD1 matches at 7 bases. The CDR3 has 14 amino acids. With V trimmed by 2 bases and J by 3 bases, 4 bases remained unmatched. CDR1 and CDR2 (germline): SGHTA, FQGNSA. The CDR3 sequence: CASSLRDRLYEQYF. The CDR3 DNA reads TGTGCCAGCAGCTTAAGGGACAGACTCTACGAGCAGTACTTC.

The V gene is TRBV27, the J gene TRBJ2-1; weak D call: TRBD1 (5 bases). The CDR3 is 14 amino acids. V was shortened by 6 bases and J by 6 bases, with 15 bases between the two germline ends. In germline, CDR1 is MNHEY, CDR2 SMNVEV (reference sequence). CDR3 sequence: CASRPTSGFNEQFF. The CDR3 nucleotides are TGTGCCAGCAGACCCACCTCAGGGTTCAATGAGCAGTTCTTC.

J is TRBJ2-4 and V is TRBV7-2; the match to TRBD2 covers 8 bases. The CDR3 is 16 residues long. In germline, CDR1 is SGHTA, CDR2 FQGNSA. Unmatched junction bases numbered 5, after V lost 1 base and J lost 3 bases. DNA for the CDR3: TGTGCCAGCAGCTTAGTGGCGGGAGGCGGCAAAAACATTCAGTACTTC. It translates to CASSLVAGGGKNIQYF.

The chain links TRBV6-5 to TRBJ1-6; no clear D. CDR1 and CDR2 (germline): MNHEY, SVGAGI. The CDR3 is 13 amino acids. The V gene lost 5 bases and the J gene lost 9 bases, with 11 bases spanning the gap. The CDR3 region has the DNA TGTGCCAGCAGTGGCCCCGGAGGTTCACCCCTCCACTTT. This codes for CASSGPGGSPLHF.

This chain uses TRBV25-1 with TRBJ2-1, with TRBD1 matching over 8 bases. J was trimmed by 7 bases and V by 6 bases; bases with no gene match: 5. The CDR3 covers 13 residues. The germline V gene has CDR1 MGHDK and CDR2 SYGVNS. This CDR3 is CASRTGASNEQFF. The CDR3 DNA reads TGTGCCAGCAGGACAGGGGCCTCTAATGAGCAGTTCTTC. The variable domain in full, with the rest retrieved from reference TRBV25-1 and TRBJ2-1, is EADIYQTPRYLVIGTGKKITLECSQTMGHDKMYWYQQDPGMELHLIHYSYGVNSTEKGDLSSESTVSRIRTEHFPLTLESARPSHTSQYLCASRTGASNEQFFGPGTRLTVL.

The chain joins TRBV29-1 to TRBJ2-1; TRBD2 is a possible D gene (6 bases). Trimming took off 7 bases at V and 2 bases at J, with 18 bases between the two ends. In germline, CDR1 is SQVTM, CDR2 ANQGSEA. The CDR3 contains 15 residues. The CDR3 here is CSGYGGMGAYNEQFF. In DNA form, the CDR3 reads TGCAGCGGGTACGGGGGAATGGGGGCCTACAATGAGCAGTTCTTC.

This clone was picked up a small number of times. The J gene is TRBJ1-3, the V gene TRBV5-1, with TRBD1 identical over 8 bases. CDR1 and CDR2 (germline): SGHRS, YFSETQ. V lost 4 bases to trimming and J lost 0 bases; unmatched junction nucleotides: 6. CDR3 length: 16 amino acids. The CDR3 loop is CASSRDRSTSGNTIYF. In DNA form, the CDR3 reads TGCGCCAGCAGCAGGGACAGGTCCACCTCTGGAAACACCATATATTTT.

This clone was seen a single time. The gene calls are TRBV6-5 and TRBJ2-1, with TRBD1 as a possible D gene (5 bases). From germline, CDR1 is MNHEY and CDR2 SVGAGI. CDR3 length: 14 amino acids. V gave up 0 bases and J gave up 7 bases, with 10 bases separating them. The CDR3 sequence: CASSYSQGRNEQFF. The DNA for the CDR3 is TGTGCCAGCAGTTACTCCCAGGGCAGAAATGAGCAGTTCTTC.

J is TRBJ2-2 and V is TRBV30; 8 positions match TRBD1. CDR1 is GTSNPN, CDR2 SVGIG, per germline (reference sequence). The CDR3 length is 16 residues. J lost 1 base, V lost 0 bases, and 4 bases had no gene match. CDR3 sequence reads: CAWSVPGTGNTGELFF. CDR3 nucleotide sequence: TGTGCCTGGAGTGTACCAGGGACAGGGAACACCGGGGAGCTGTTTTTT.

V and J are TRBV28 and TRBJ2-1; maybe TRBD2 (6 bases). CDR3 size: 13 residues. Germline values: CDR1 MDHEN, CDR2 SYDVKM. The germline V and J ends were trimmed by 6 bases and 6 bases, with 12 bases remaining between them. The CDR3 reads CASRTSLLNEQFF. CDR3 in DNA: TGTGCCAGCAGGACTAGTTTGCTCAATGAGCAGTTCTTC. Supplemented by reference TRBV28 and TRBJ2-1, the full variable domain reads DVKVTQSSRYLVKRTGEKVFLECVQDMDHENMFWYRQDPGLGLRLIYFSYDVKMKEKGDIPEGYSVSREKKERFSLILESASTNQTSMYLCASRTSLLNEQFFGPGTRLTVL.

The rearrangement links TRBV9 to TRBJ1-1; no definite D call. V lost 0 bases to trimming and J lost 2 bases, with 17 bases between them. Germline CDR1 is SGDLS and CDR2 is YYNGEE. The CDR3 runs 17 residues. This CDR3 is CASSVGYLDWDNTEAFF. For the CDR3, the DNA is TGTGCCAGCAGCGTAGGCTATCTGGACTGGGATAACACTGAAGCTTTCTTT.

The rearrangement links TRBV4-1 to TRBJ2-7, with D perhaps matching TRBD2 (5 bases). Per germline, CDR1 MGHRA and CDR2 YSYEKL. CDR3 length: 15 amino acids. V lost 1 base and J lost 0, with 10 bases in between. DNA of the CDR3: TGCGCCAGCAGCCAAGGGCCCGGGAACTCCTACGAGCAGTACTTC. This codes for CASSQGPGNSYEQYF.

The CDR3 loop reads CAWSVQWHGYTF. CDR3 in DNA: TGTGCCTGGAGTGTACAGTGGCATGGCTACACCTTC. V and J are TRBV30 and TRBJ1-2, with D unclear. This CDR3 comprises 12 residues. From germline, CDR1 is GTSNPN and CDR2 SVGIG (reference sequence). V was pared by 0 bases and J by 6 bases, with 8 bases between.

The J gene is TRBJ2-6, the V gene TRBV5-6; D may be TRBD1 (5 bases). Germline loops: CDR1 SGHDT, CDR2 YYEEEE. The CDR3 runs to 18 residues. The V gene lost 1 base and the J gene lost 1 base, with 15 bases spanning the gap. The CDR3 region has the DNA TGTGCCAGCAGCTTGCTTGCAGGGAAAAAGTCTGGGGCCAACGTCCTGACTTTC. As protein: CASSLLAGKKSGANVLTF.